This T cell receptor beta chain was identified in a study of blood T cell repertoires in COVID-19. Overall study context: PBMCs, B-cell-depleted T cells, or T cells were the source of the cDNA or gDNA that made up the material.

Germline V gene data show CDR1 as MGHRA and CDR2 as YSYEKL. V was cut by 5 bases and J by 1 base, with 5 bases left in between. The CDR3 sequence is 12 residues long. This table comes from immunoSEQ multiplex PCR, and its TCRdb copy is limited to in-frame clones, with some not included. The table includes about 300,000 clones, approximately 90% detected once. This TCR derives from a woman aged 18-29 years who had recovered from COVID-19. Sequenced: PBMCs or T cells enriched from blood (not recorded which). The chain joins TRBV4-1 to TRBJ1-1; D unresolved. The CDR3 nucleotides read TGCGCCAGCAGCACAACGAACACTGAAGCTTTCTTT. Its protein is CASSTTNTEAFF.